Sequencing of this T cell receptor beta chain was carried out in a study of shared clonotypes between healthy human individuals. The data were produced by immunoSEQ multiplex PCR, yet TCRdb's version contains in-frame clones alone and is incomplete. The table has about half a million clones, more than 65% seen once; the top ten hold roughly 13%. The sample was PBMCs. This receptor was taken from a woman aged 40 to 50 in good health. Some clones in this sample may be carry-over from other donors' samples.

This CDR3 is CSVEDRGASGRSRGTDTQYF. CDR3 bases: TGCAGCGTTGAAGATCGGGGGGCTAGCGGAAGATCCCGGGGCACAGATACGCAGTATTTT. The gene calls are TRBV29-1 and TRBJ2-3; a weak D match, TRBD2 (7 bases). The CDR3 spans 20 residues. V was pared by 0 bases and J by 1 base, with 26 bases between. Germline assignment: CDR1 SQVTM and CDR2 ANQGSEA.